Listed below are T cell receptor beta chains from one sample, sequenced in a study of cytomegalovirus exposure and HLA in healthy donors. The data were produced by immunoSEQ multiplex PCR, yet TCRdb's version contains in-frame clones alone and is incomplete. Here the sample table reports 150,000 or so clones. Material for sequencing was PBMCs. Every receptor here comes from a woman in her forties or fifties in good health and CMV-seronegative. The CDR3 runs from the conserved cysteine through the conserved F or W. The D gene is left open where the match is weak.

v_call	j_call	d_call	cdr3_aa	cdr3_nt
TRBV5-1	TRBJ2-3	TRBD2	CASRAGGIGTDTQYF	TGCGCCAGCCGAGCGGGAGGAATTGGCACAGATACGCAGTATTTT
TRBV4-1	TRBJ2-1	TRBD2	CASSPLTSGSHNEQFF	TGCGCCAGCAGCCCATTGACTAGCGGGAGCCACAATGAGCAGTTCTTC
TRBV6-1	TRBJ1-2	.	CASSEARGGVGNIYGYTF	TGTGCCAGCAGTGAAGCGCGGGGAGGAGTGGGTAATATATATGGCTACACCTTC
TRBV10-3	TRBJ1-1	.	CAISPQMNTEAFF	TGTGCCATCAGTCCTCAGATGAACACTGAAGCTTTCTTT
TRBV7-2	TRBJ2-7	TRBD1	CASSLGTGAYEQYF	TGTGCCAGCAGCTTAGGGACAGGCGCCTACGAGCAGTACTTC
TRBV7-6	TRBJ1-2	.	CASSPPRQDELYGYTF	TGTGCCAGCAGCCCCCCCAGGCAGGATGAATTGTATGGCTACACCTTC
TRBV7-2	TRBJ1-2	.	CASRGTGYHYGYTF	TGTGCCAGCAGGGGAACAGGGTACCACTATGGCTACACCTTC
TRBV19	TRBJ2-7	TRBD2	CASSMGGNEQYF	TGTGCCAGTAGTATGGGGGGGAACGAGCAGTACTTC
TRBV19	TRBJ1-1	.	CASNLGENTEAFF	TGTGCCAGTAACCTCGGGGAGAACACTGAAGCTTTCTTT
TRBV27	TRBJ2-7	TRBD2	CASSSSGVLGGQRHEQYF	TGTGCCAGCAGCTCTAGCGGGGTTCTAGGGGGCCAAAGGCACGAGCAGTACTTC
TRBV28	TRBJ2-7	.	CASLPKVGANEQYF	TGTGCCAGCCTTCCCAAGGTTGGGGCGAACGAGCAGTACTTC
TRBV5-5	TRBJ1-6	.	CASSMSGTAWGPLHF	TGTGCCAGCAGCATGTCCGGGACTGCGTGGGGACCCCTCCACTTT
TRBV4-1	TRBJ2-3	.	CASNGGTDTQYF	TGCGCCAGCAACGGGGGCACAGATACGCAGTATTTT
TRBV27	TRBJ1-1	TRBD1	CASSLTGGEAFF	TGTGCCAGCAGTCTTACAGGGGGTGAAGCTTTCTTT
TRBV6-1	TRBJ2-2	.	CASSEARGRGELFF	TGTGCCAGCAGTGAAGCGCGGGGTCGCGGGGAGCTGTTTTTT
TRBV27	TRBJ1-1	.	CASSFWAYSEAFF	TGTGCCAGCAGTTTCTGGGCCTACAGTGAAGCTTTCTTT
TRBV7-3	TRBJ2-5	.	CASSLGYQETQYF	TGTGCCAGCAGCCTAGGATACCAAGAGACCCAGTACTTC